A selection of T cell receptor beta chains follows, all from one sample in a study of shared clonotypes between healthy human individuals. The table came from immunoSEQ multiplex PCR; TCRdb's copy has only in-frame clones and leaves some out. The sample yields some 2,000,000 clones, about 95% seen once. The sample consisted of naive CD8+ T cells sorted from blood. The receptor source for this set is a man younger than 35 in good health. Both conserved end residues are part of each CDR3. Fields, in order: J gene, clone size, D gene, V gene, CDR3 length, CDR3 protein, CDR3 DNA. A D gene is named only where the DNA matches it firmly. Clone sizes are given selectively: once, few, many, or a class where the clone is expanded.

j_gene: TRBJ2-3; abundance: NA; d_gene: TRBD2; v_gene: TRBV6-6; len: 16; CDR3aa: CASEGSGGGYTDTQYF; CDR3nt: TGTGCCAGCGAGGGAAGCGGGGGGGGCTACACAGATACGCAGTATTTT
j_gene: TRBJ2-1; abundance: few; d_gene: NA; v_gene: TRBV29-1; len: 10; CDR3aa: CSVVLNEQFF; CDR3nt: TGCAGCGTTGTTTTGAATGAGCAGTTCTTC
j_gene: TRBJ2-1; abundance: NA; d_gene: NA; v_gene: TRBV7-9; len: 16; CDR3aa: CASSSLTQASYNEQFF; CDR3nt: TGTGCCAGCAGCTCCCTGACTCAGGCTTCCTACAATGAGCAGTTCTTC
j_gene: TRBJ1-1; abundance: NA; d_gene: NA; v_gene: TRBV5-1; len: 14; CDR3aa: CASSLRGGFTEAFF; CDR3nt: TGCGCCAGCAGCTTAAGGGGAGGGTTCACTGAAGCTTTCTTT
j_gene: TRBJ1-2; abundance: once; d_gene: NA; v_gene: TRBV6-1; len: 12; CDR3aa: CASSEGGYGYTF; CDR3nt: TGTGCCAGCAGTGAAGGAGGCTATGGCTACACCTTC
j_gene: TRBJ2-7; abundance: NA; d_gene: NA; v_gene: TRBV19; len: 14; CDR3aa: CASSPGLKSYEQYF; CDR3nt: TGTGCCAGTAGTCCGGGCTTGAAATCCTACGAGCAGTACTTC
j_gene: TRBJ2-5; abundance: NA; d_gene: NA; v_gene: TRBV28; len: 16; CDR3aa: CASALGSRGYGETQYF; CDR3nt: TGTGCCAGCGCTTTAGGTAGCAGGGGTTACGGGGAGACCCAGTACTTC
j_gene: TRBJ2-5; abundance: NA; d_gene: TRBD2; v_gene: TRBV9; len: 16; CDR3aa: CASSAGTSEWGETQYF; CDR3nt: TGTGCCAGCAGCGCCGGGACTAGCGAGTGGGGAGAGACCCAGTACTTC
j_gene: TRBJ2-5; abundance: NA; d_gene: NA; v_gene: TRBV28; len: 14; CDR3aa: CASVGGDSWETQYF; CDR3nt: TGTGCCAGTGTAGGGGGGGACAGCTGGGAGACCCAGTACTTC
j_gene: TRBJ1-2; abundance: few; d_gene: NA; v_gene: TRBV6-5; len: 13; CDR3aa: CASSRQVFYGYTF; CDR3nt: TGTGCCAGCAGTCGTCAGGTGTTCTATGGCTACACCTTC
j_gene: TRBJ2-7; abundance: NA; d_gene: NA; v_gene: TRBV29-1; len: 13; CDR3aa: CSVEDRQTYEQYF; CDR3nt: TGCAGCGTTGAAGACAGGCAAACCTACGAGCAGTACTTC
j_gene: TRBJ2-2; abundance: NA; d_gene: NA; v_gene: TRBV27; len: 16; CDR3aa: CASSPRQLTNTGELFF; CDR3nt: TGTGCCAGCAGTCCACGACAGCTTACGAACACCGGGGAGCTGTTTTTT
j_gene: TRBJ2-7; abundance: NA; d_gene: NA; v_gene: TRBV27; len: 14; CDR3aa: CASGLHPNYYEQYF; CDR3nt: TGTGCCAGCGGACTCCATCCCAATTACTACGAGCAGTACTTC
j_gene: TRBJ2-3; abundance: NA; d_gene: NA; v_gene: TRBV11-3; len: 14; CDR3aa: CASSLERVSDTQYF; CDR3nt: TGTGCCAGCAGCTTAGAGAGGGTGTCGGATACGCAGTATTTT
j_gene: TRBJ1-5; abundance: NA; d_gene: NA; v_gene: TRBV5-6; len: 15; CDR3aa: CASSEGPWGDQPQHF; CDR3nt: TGTGCCAGCAGCGAGGGGCCCTGGGGGGATCAGCCCCAGCATTTT
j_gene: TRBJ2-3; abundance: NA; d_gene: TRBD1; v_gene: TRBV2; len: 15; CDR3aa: CASSDEGAGADTQYF; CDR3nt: TGTGCCAGCAGTGACGAGGGGGCGGGTGCAGATACGCAGTATTTT
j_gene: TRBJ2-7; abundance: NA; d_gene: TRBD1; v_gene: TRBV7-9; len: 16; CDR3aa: CASSAPPGTGQYEQYF; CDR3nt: TGTGCCAGCAGCGCCCCTCCCGGGACAGGGCAGTACGAGCAGTACTTC
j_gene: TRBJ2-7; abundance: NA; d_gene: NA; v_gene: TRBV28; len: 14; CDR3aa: CASRSAGGGPEQYF; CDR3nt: TGTGCCAGCAGGTCCGCAGGAGGGGGGCCCGAGCAGTACTTC
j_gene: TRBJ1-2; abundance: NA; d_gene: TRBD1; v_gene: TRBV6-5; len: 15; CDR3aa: CASSYGGGGHYGYTF; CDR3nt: TGTGCCAGCAGTTACGGAGGGGGCGGTCACTATGGCTACACCTTC
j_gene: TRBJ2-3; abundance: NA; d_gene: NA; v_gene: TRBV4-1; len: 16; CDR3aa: CASSQPYGTSTDTQYF; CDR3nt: TGCGCCAGCAGCCAACCGTACGGGACTAGCACAGATACGCAGTATTTT
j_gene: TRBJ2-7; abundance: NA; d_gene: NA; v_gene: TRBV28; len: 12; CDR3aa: CASSLRAGEQYF; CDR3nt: TGTGCCAGCAGTTTAAGGGCTGGGGAGCAGTACTTC
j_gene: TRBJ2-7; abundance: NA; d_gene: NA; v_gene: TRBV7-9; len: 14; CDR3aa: CASSSRTAPYEQYF; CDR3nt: TGTGCCAGCAGCTCACGGACCGCACCCTACGAGCAGTACTTC
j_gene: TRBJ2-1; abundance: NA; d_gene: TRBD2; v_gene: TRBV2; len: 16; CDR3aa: CASSEAFSGGYDEQFF; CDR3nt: TGTGCCAGCAGTGAAGCCTTTAGCGGGGGTTATGATGAGCAGTTCTTC
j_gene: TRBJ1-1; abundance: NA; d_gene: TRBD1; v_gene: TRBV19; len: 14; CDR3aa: CASSVTGGYTEAFF; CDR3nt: TGTGCCAGTAGTGTGACAGGGGGCTACACTGAAGCTTTCTTT
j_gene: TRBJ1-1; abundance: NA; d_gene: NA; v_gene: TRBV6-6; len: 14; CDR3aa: CASSYSTANTEAFF; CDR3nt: TGTGCCAGCAGTTACTCGACCGCGAACACTGAAGCTTTCTTT
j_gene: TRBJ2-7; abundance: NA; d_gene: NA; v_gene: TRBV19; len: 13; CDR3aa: CASSPSLSYEQYF; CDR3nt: TGTGCCAGTAGTCCTAGCCTTTCCTACGAGCAGTACTTC
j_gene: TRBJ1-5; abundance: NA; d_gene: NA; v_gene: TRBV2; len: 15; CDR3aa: CASSEMLISNQPQHF; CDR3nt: TGTGCCAGCAGTGAAATGTTGATTAGCAATCAGCCCCAGCATTTT
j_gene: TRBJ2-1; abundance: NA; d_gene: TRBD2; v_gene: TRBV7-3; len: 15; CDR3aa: CASSRLAGGYNEQFF; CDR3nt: TGTGCCAGCAGCCGTCTAGCGGGGGGTTACAATGAGCAGTTCTTC
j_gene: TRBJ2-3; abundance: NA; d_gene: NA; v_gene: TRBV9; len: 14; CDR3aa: CASSVVGSTDTQYF; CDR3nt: TGTGCCAGCAGCGTAGTAGGTAGCACAGATACGCAGTATTTT
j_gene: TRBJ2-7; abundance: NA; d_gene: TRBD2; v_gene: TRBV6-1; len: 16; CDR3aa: CASSGRLSGDSYEQYF; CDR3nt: TGTGCCAGCAGTGGTAGGCTAAGCGGGGACTCCTACGAGCAGTACTTC
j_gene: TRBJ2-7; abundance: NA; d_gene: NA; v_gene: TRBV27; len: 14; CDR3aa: CASSSPGRFYEQYF; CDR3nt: TGTGCCAGCAGTTCTCCGGGACGGTTCTACGAGCAGTACTTC
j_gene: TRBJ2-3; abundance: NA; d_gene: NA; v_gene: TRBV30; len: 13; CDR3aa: CAWSDPLTDTQYF; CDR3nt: TGTGCCTGGAGTGACCCGCTCACAGATACGCAGTATTTT